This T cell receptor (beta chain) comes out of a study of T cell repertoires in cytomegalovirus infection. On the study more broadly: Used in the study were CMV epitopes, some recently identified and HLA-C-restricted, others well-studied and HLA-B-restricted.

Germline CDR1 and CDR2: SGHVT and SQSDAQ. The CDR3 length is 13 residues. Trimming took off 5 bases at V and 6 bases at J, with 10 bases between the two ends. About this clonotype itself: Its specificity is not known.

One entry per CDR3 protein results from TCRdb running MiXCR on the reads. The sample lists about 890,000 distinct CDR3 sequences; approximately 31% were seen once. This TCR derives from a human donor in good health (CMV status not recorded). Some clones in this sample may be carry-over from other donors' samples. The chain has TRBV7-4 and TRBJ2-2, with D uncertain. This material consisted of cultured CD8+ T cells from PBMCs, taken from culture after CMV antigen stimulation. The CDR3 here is CASSDPPPGELFF. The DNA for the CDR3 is TGTGCCAGCAGCGATCCCCCCCCCGGGGAGCTGTTTTTT.